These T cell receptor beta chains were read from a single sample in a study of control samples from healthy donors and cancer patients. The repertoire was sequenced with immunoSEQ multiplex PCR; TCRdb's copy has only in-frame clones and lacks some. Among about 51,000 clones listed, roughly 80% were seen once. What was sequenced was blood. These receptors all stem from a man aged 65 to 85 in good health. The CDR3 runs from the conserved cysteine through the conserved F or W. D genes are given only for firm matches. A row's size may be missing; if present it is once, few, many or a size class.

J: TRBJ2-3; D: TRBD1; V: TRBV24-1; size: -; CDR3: CATSDPGQASTDTQYF; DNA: TGTGCCACCAGTGACCCAGGACAGGCCAGCACAGATACGCAGTATTTT
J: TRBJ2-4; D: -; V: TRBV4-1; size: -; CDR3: CASSQEGPGVWKNIQYF; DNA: TGCGCCAGCAGCCAAGAAGGTCCGGGTGTATGGAAAAACATTCAGTACTTC
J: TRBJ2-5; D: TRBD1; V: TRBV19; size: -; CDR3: CASSMGDRGDETQYF; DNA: TGTGCCAGTAGTATGGGGGACAGGGGAGACGAGACCCAGTACTTC
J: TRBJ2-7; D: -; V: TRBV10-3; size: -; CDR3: CAISGQPTYEQYF; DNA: TGTGCCATCAGTGGACAGCCTACCTACGAGCAGTACTTC
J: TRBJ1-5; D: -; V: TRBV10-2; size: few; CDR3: CASSGTQGYQPQHF; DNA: TGCGCCAGCAGTGGTACCCAAGGCTATCAGCCCCAGCATTTT
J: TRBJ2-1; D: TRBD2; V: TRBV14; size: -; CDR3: CASSQIAGGYNEQFF; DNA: TGTGCCAGCAGCCAAATAGCGGGAGGGTACAATGAGCAGTTCTTC
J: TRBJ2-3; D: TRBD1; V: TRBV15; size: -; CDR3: CATSPDRVATDTQYF; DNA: TGTGCCACCAGCCCTGACAGGGTGGCCACAGATACGCAGTATTTT
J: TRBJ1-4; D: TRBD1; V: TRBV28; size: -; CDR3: CASSPGQAPKLFF; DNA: TGTGCCAGCAGTCCGGGACAGGCCCCGAAACTGTTTTTT
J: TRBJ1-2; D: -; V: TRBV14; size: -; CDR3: CASSQEYGGGYTF; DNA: TGTGCCAGCAGCCAAGAATACGGGGGCGGCTACACCTTC
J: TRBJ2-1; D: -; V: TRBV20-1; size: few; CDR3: CSAVAYNEQFF; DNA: TGCAGTGCTGTAGCGTACAATGAGCAGTTCTTC
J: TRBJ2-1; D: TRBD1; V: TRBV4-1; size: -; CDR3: CASSQGQGKRYNEQFF; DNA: TGCGCCAGCAGCCAAGGACAGGGGAAAAGGTACAATGAGCAGTTCTTC
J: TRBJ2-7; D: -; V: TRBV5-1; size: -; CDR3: CASSLVDEQYF; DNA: TGCGCCAGCAGCTTGGTGGACGAGCAGTACTTC
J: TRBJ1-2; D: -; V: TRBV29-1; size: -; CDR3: CSWGRGAQDGYTF; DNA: TGCAGCTGGGGGCGGGGGGCGCAGGATGGCTACACCTTC
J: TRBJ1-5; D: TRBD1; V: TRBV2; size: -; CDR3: CASRETGEQPQHF; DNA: TGTGCCAGCAGGGAGACAGGGGAGCAGCCCCAGCATTTT
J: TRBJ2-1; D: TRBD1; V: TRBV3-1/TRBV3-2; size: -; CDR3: CASSRGQGRANEQFF; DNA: TGTGCCAGCAGCCGCGGACAGGGTCGGGCCAATGAGCAGTTCTTC
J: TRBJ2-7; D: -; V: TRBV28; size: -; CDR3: CASSSHPRVTYEQYF; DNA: TGTGCCAGCAGTTCCCACCCCAGAGTTACCTACGAGCAGTACTTC
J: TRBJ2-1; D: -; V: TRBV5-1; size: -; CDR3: CASSLRGGAEQFF; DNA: TGCGCCAGCAGCTTGAGGGGGGGAGCTGAGCAGTTCTTC
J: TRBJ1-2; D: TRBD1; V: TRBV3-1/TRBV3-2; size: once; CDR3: CASSQYRGAHGYTF; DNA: TGTGCCAGCAGCCAGTACAGGGGAGCTCATGGCTACACCTTC
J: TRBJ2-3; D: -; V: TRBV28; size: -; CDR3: CASSFRGGSTDTQYF; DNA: TGTGCCAGCAGTTTTAGGGGCGGGAGCACAGATACGCAGTATTTT
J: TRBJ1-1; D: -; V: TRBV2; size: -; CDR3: CASSINGLNTEAFF; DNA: TGTGCCAGCAGTATCAATGGACTGAACACTGAAGCTTTCTTT
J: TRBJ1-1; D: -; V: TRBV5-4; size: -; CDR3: CASSPPQGMNTEAFF; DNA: TGTGCCAGCAGCCCCCCCCAGGGGATGAACACTGAAGCTTTCTTT
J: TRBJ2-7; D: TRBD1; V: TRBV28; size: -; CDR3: CASTPPGQGTYEQYF; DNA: TGTGCCAGCACTCCTCCGGGACAGGGTACCTACGAGCAGTACTTC